Below, 22 T cell receptor beta chains from the same sample are listed, as sequenced in a study of human T cells and chemical hapten exposure. TCRdb used MiXCR to reprocess the RACE reads, holding one entry per CDR3 protein. The sample consists of 95,000 to 130,000 distinct CDR3 sequences, about 12% of them appearing once. Time point of the sample: patch test 1, 2 weeks after DPC sensitization. The treatment here: therapeutic diphenylcyclopropenone sensitization with weekly scalp DPC. Source: whole blood, taken in connection with sensitization to the hapten diphenylcyclopropenone (DPC). Receptor source: a woman between 45 and 60 years old with alopecia areata. Some clones in this sample may be carry-over from other donors' samples.

In its sample, this clonotype was seen a few times. The genes are TRBV10-3 and TRBJ1-2, with D unclear. The CDR3 is 12 amino acids. V shed 3 bases and J shed 0 bases, with 2 bases lying between them. Germline-derived CDR1 and CDR2 are ENHRY and SYGVKD. This CDR3 reads CAISEANYGYTF. The CDR3, as DNA: TGTGCCATCAGTGAAGCTAACTATGGCTACACCTTC.

This clonotype was observed a handful of times. DNA for the CDR3: TGCGCCAGCAGCCAAGACCTCACCGGGGGAAGCTCCTACGAGCAGTACTTC. Translating gives CASSQDLTGGSSYEQYF. V and J are TRBV4-3 and TRBJ2-7; possible D gene TRBD2, 6 bases. CDR1 and CDR2 from the germline V gene are LGHNA and YSLEER. This CDR3 comprises 17 residues. Trimming cost V 0 bases and J 0 bases, with 15 bases left between them.

This clonotype was counted at least ten times. This chain uses TRBV19 with TRBJ2-7, with D possibly TRBD2 on 6 matching bases. The CDR3 has 12 residues. Trimming shortened V by 3 bases and J by 6 bases, and 9 bases separated the two germline ends. CDR1 is LNHDA, CDR2 SQIVND, per germline (reference sequence). CDR3 DNA: TGTGCCAGTAGTATCGGGGGAGGCGAGCAGTACTTC. This codes for CASSIGGGEQYF.

The V gene is TRBV12-3 or TRBV12-4, the J gene TRBJ1-1; D not resolved. This CDR3 has 14 residues. V was cut by 6 bases and J by 0 bases, with 11 bases left in between. The CDR3 loop reads CASSERNLNTEAFF. The CDR3 region has the DNA TGTGCCAGCAGCGAGAGAAATTTGAACACTGAAGCTTTCTTT.

This clonotype was detected ten times or more. V and J are TRBV14 and TRBJ2-5, with D possibly being TRBD1 (6 bases). The CDR3 runs to 19 residues. Trimming took 8 bases from V and 1 from J, leaving 29 bases between them. CDR1 is SGHDN, CDR2 FVKESK, per germline. The CDR3 protein is CASPLGDKVMGNIQETQYF. The CDR3 DNA reads TGTGCCAGCCCCCTGGGGGACAAGGTTATGGGGAATATCCAAGAGACCCAGTACTTC.

This clonotype was recorded a few times. The chain joins TRBV7-6 to TRBJ1-4; the D is unclear. Trimming stripped 5 bases from V and 3 bases from J, with 10 bases between. The V gene's germline CDR1 is SGHVS and CDR2 FNYEAQ. The CDR3 runs 14 residues. CDR3 nucleotides: TGTGCCAGCAGCGCGGGCCATTCTAATGAAAAACTGTTTTTT. This sequence encodes CASSAGHSNEKLFF.

The chain links TRBV3-1 to TRBJ2-1; either TRBD1 or TRBD2 may fit D (5 bases each). CDR1 is LGHDT, CDR2 YNNKEL, per germline (reference sequence). V lost 4 bases to trimming and J lost 0 bases, with 7 bases between them. The CDR3 spans 14 residues. The CDR3 coding sequence is TGTGCCAGCAGCCGGGGGAGCTCCTACAATGAGCAGTTCTTC. Amino acids: CASSRGSSYNEQFF.

This clonotype was recorded at least ten times. The J gene is TRBJ2-6, the V gene TRBV7-6; D may be TRBD1 (5 bases). Germline CDR1 and CDR2: SGHVS and FNYEAQ. Trimming stripped 1 base from V and 1 base from J, with 17 bases between. This CDR3 is built from 19 residues. CDR3 protein: CASSLVWGRVSSGANVLTF. CDR3 bases: TGTGCCAGCAGCTTAGTGTGGGGCAGGGTATCGTCTGGGGCCAACGTCCTGACTTTC.

The table lists this clonotype with a few counts. The chain joins TRBV15 to TRBJ1-5; D is perhaps TRBD1 (5 bases). The V end was cut by 3 bases, the J end by 1 base, with 13 bases between. The CDR3 consists of 16 residues. CDR1 LNHNV and CDR2 YYDKDF come from the germline V gene (reference sequence). This chain's CDR3 is CATSRGDVGSNQPQHF. CDR3 DNA sequence: TGTGCCACCAGCAGGGGGGACGTTGGGAGCAATCAGCCCCAGCATTTT.

Ten or more counts support this clonotype. The CDR3 spells CASSEGQSLKAFF. CDR3 nucleotide sequence: TGTGCCAGCAGTGAAGGACAGTCACTCAAAGCTTTCTTT. This chain connects TRBV6-1 to TRBJ1-1, with D possibly TRBD1 on 5 matching bases. Deletions cut 1 base from V and 9 bases from J, with 12 bases between. Germline V gene sequence: CDR1 MNHNS, CDR2 SASEGT. There are 13 residues in the CDR3.

The genes are TRBV12-3 or TRBV12-4 and TRBJ2-1, with D unclear. Deletions cut 3 bases from V and 3 bases from J, with 6 bases between. The CDR3 spans 13 residues. Written as DNA, the CDR3 is TGTGCCAGCAGTTTTGCTCACTACAATGAGCAGTTCTTC. Translated: CASSFAHYNEQFF.

This rearrangement joins TRBV12-3 or TRBV12-4 to TRBJ2-7; D may be TRBD2 (7 bases). The CDR3 consists of 16 residues. Deletions cut 3 bases from V and 0 bases from J, with 15 bases between. The CDR3 nucleotides read TGTGCCAGCAGTTTCTGGTGGGGGGGCAACTCCTACGAGCAGTACTTC. It encodes CASSFWWGGNSYEQYF.

In its sample, this clonotype was seen many times. This rearrangement joins TRBV5-4 to TRBJ2-7, with D uncertain. Germline V gene sequence: CDR1 SGHNT, CDR2 YYREEE (reference sequence). Between the trimmed V and J ends, which lost 0 bases and 1 base, there was a span of 5 bases. This CDR3 comprises 13 residues. The CDR3 region has the DNA TGTGCCAGCAGCTTGGCTAGATCCTACGAGCAGTACTTC. This encodes CASSLARSYEQYF. The full variable domain, its missing parts supplied by reference TRBV5-4 and TRBJ2-7, is ETGVTQSPTHLIKTRGQQVTLRCSSQSGHNTVSWYQQALGQGPQFIFQYYREEENGRGNFPPRFSGLQFPNYSSELNVNALELDDSALYLCASSLARSYEQYFGPGTRLTVT.

This clonotype was picked up a small number of times. CDR3 sequence: CASSQDARGTDTQYF. The CDR3 DNA reads as TGCGCCAGCAGCCAAGATGCTCGGGGCACAGATACGCAGTATTTT. The chain has TRBV4-3 and TRBJ2-3; D gene ambiguous. The germline V gene encodes CDR1 LGHNA and CDR2 YSLEER. The CDR3 is made up of 15 amino acids. Trimming shortened V by 0 bases and J by 1 base, and 8 bases separated the two germline ends.

CDR3: CASSVDRGYSGELFF. The CDR3 bases are TGTGCCAGCAGCGTGGACAGGGGGTACTCCGGGGAGCTGTTTTTT. This chain joins TRBV9 and TRBJ2-2, with TRBD1 matching over 10 bases. The J segment lost 6 bases and the V segment lost 2 bases, leaving 4 bases of the junction unmatched. The CDR3 runs 15 residues. CDR1 and CDR2 (germline): SGDLS, YYNGEE. The full variable domain, completed using reference TRBV9 and TRBJ2-2, is DSGVTQTPKHLITATGQRVTLRCSPRSGDLSVYWYQQSLDQGLQFLIQYYNGEERAKGNILERFSAQQFPDLHSELNLSSLELGDSALYFCASSVDRGYSGELFFGEGSRLTVL.

V usage is TRBV29-1 and J usage is TRBJ1-2; no clear D gene. The CDR3 is 12 residues long. Trimming removed 1 base at V and 3 bases at J, with 6 bases between. Germline assignment: CDR1 SQVTM and CDR2 ANQGSEA. CDR3 sequence reads: CSVEGQYYGYTF. The CDR3 DNA reads TGCAGCGTTGAAGGCCAGTACTATGGCTACACCTTC.

The rearrangement joins TRBV5-6 to TRBJ2-1; TRBD2 matches at 11 bases. From germline, CDR1 is SGHDT and CDR2 YYEEEE. Trimming cost V 1 base and J 4 bases; bases outside gene matches: 7. This CDR3 contains 17 residues. The CDR3 nucleotides are TGTGCCAGCAGCTTGATGCTAGCGGGAGGTGTTTACAATGAGCAGTTCTTC. Its protein product is CASSLMLAGGVYNEQFF.

The chain links TRBV7-2 to TRBJ2-7; no clear D gene. V was pared by 4 bases and J by 0 bases, with 10 bases between. CDR3 length: 14 amino acids. The germline CDR1 and CDR2 sequences are SGHTA and FQGNSA. CDR3 residues: CASSSEFSSYEQYF. In DNA form, the CDR3 reads TGTGCCAGCAGCTCAGAGTTCTCCTCCTACGAGCAGTACTTC.

This clonotype was observed a few times. CDR3 sequence: CASSLAEVVEQYF. The CDR3 nucleotides are TGTGCCAGCAGCTTAGCTGAGGTGGTTGAGCAGTACTTC. This chain uses TRBV7-2 with TRBJ2-7, with D unclear. V lost 0 bases and J 7 bases, leaving 10 bases between the germline ends. The germline gives CDR1 SGHTA, CDR2 FQGNSA. The CDR3 has 13 amino acids. The entire variable domain, with the rest obtained from reference TRBV7-2 and TRBJ2-7, is as follows: GAGVSQSPSNKVTEKGKDVELRCDPISGHTALYWYRQSLGQGLEFLIYFQGNSAPDKSGLPSDRFSAERTGGSVSTLTIQRTQQEDSAVYLCASSLAEVVEQYFGPGTRLTVT.

J is TRBJ2-5 and V is TRBV7-9; 9 nucleotides agree with TRBD1. Per the germline V gene, CDR1 is SEHNR and CDR2 is FQNEAQ (reference sequence). The J segment lost 4 bases and the V segment lost 5 bases, leaving 11 bases of the junction unmatched. The CDR3 runs 16 residues. For the CDR3, the DNA is TGTGCCAGCAGCCCCGGGTCGACAGGGGGGAGAGAGACCCAGTACTTC. Amino acids: CASSPGSTGGRETQYF.

This sequence joins TRBV6-5 and TRBJ1-1; D is perhaps TRBD1 (5 bases). The CDR3 covers 13 residues. Germline assignment: CDR1 MNHEY and CDR2 SVGAGI. Trimming took off 2 bases at V and 3 bases at J, with 7 bases between the two ends. This CDR3 reads CASSYGRDTEAFF. CDR3 coding DNA: TGTGCCAGCAGTTACGGCAGGGACACTGAAGCTTTCTTT.

This clonotype was seen ten or more times. The chain combines TRBV20-1 with TRBJ2-1, with D tentatively TRBD1 (6 bases). V lost 3 bases to trimming and J lost 12 bases, with 12 bases between them. Germline loops: CDR1 DFQATT, CDR2 SNEGSKA (reference sequence). The CDR3 contains 11 residues. CDR3 coding DNA: TGCAGTGCTAGGACACAGGGTGGGCAGTTCTTC. Its protein product is CSARTQGGQFF.